This T cell receptor beta chain was recovered during a study of blood T cell repertoires in COVID-19. Background on the study: Samples representing acute and convalescent COVID-19 were sourced from the United States, Italy and Spain.

The assay was immunoSEQ multiplex PCR, and TCRdb's table has in-frame clones only and misses some. Of about 190,000 clones in the sample, roughly four fifths were seen once. The CDR3 has 15 residues. The V and J ends lost 5 bases and 4 bases, in that order; junction bases with no gene match: 11. Germline V gives CDR1 SQVTM, CDR2 ANQGSEA. What was sequenced was peripheral blood. The sequence derives from a woman between 45 and 65 years old with acute or convalescent COVID-19. The genes are TRBV29-1 and TRBJ1-1; TRBD1 aligns across 9 bases. CDR3 in amino acids: CSVLPGQGGLTEAFF. Written as DNA, the CDR3 is TGCAGCGTTTTACCGGGACAGGGAGGACTCACTGAAGCTTTCTTT.